This T cell receptor (beta chain) emerged from a study of T-cell reconstitution after alpha-beta-depleted transplantation in children. CDR1 SGHRS and CDR2 YFSETQ come from the germline V gene. The CDR3 covers 14 residues. The ends were cut back, 4 bases at V and 0 bases at J, with 5 bases in the middle. Study conclusions and caveats: The study reportedly traced alpha-beta T cells about two months after transplant to several hundred expanded graft clones. For some patients, TCRbeta diversity was high at day 60 because of recipient T cells and thymic progenitors that survived. T-cell counts and diversity at one year following transplant were attributed mainly to newly produced T cells.

This clonotype was recorded many times. The antigen remains undetermined. For TCRbeta, the library was prepared with unique molecular identifiers. MiXCR, run by TCRdb on the PCR reads, gives a single entry per CDR3 protein. The data show 330,000 or so distinct CDR3 sequences, 10% seen once. The chain uses TRBV5-1 and TRBJ1-6; D remains unclear. The specimen comprised PBMCs, sampled before TCRalphabeta/CD19-depleted stem cell transplant. This TCR was sampled from a boy under two years old with acute myeloid leukemia, due to receive a stem cell transplant. The CDR3 reads CASSPDSYNSPLHF. The CDR3 coding sequence is TGCGCCAGCAGCCCTGACTCCTATAATTCACCCCTCCACTTT. The variable domain in full, completed from reference TRBV5-1 and TRBJ1-6, reads KAGVTQTPRYLIKTRGQQVTLSCSPISGHRSVSWYQQTPGQGLQFLFEYFSETQRNKGNFPGRFSGRQFSNSRSEMNVSTLELGDSALYLCASSPDSYNSPLHFGNGTRLTVT.